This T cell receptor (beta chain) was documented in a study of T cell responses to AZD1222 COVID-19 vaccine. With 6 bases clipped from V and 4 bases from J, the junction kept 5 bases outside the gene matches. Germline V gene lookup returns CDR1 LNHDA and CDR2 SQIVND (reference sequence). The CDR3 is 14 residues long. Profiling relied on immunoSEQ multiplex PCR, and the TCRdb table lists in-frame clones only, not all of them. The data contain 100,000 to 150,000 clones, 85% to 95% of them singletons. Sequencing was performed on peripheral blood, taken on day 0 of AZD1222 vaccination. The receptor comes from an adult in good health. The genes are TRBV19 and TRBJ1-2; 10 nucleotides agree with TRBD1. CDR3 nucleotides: TGTGCCAGTAGGGGGACAGGGGAGTTCTATGGCTACACCTTC. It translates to CASRGTGEFYGYTF. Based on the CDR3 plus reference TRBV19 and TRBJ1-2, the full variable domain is DGGITQSPKYLFRKEGQNVTLSCEQNLNHDAMYWYRQDPGQGLRLIYYSQIVNDFQKGDIAEGYSVSREKKESFPLTVTSAQKNPTAFYLCASRGTGEFYGYTFGSGTRLTVV.